This T cell receptor (beta chain) was sequenced in a study of CD8+CD57+ T cells in acquired aplastic anemia. Across the study: Sorted CD4+ and CD8+ cells yielded DNA averaging around 3.2 ug. CD4+ reads averaged about 9.9 million in healthy donors.

For this clonotype: The antigen remains unidentified.

The CDR3 has 15 amino acids. The V gene's germline CDR1 is LNHDA and CDR2 SQIVND (reference sequence). The germline V and J ends were trimmed by 7 bases and 0 bases, with 16 bases remaining between them. Genomic DNA acted as the template from which TCR beta VDJ combination and CDR3 sequence profiling were carried out. TCRdb recomputed calls from the reads with MiXCR, one row per CDR3 protein. The table records approximately 160,000 distinct CDR3 sequences, approximately 40% of them present only once. Study findings and constraints: There were roughly 30 CD8+ CDR3 sequences that occurred in both patients and controls. Patients and controls were not found to differ significantly in CD8+ Simpson's diversity.

The chain joins TRBV19 to TRBJ2-7; the D gene is possibly TRBD1 (5 bases). This clonotype was sampled from a human donor in good health. The sample was sorted CD4+, CD8+, or CD8+CD57+ T cells (not recorded which) from PBMCs. The CDR3 sequence is CASTPTGLGSYEQYF. In DNA, the CDR3 is TGTGCCAGTACCCCCACAGGCCTGGGCTCCTACGAGCAGTACTTC.